The source of this T cell receptor beta chain is a study of cytomegalovirus exposure and HLA in healthy donors. Study-level background: Ancestry clustering placed 81% of several hundred genotyped donors in the Caucasian-associated cluster.

PCR used 60 Vbeta primers and 13 Jbeta primers. Profiling relied on immunoSEQ multiplex PCR, and the TCRdb table lists in-frame clones only, not all of them. The table shows 150,000 to 200,000 clones, with 70% to 90% occurring only once. In the case of this clone: Its matching antigen is unknown.

Study results and caveats: Diagnosis of cytomegalovirus status made by the classifier reportedly showed high specificity and sensitivity. Later genetic work tied a missense DCLRE1C variant to beta-chain V and J trimming.

The CDR3 contains 15 residues. CDR1 is KGHSH and CDR2 is LQKENI in the germline V gene. With 2 bases clipped from V and 6 bases from J, the junction kept 4 bases outside the gene matches. Sequencing was carried out using PBMCs. This TCR came from a woman between 18 and 29 years old in good health and CMV-seronegative. V gene TRBV18 combines with J gene TRBJ1-4; TRBD1 aligns across 9 bases. The CDR3: CASSPLQGADEKLFF. Here the CDR3 DNA reads TGTGCCAGCTCACCATTACAGGGGGCGGATGAAAAACTGTTTTTT. Filled out from reference TRBV18 and TRBJ1-4, the complete variable domain reads NAGVMQNPRHLVRRRGQEARLRCSPMKGHSHVYWYRQLPEEGLKFMVYLQKENIIDESGMPKERFSAEFPKEGPSILRIQQVVRGDSAAYFCASSPLQGADEKLFFGSGTQLSVL.